This T cell receptor (beta chain) is from a study of identical twins. The CDR3 extends over 16 amino acids. Deletions cut 0 bases from V and 3 bases from J, with 12 bases between. Germline CDR1 reads SGDLS; CDR2 reads YYNGEE. Template switching added a universal primer binding site, and final cDNA carried unique molecular identifiers. TCRdb recomputed calls from the 5' RACE reads with MiXCR, one row per CDR3 protein. Here the sample spans 230,000 or so distinct CDR3 sequences, around 8% being singletons. This clonotype came up once. This may stem from a read error, because a much larger clone lies one nucleotide away. The sample also formed part of further work on yellow fever vaccine responses in identical twins. This second report adds: Twins' T cell vaccine responses reportedly looked partly convergent, partly personalized.

The sequenced material came from CD8+ T cells sorted from blood. The rearrangement joins TRBV9 to TRBJ2-2; D gene unclear. This sequence originates from a woman under 30 in good health. The CDR3 spells CASSVERQVYTGELFF. CDR3 sequence (DNA): TGTGCCAGCAGCGTAGAGCGTCAGGTGTACACCGGGGAGCTGTTTTTT.